Sequencing of this T cell receptor (beta chain) was carried out in a study of patients and donors after allogeneic stem cell transplantation. V lost 0 bases to trimming and J lost 0 bases, with 15 bases between them. This CDR3 is built from 18 residues. Germline CDR1 and CDR2: MGHRA and YSYEKL. TCRdb itself ran the RT-PCR reads through MiXCR, one entry per CDR3 protein. This table holds roughly 960,000 distinct CDR3 sequences, roughly 18% found once. The chain combines TRBV4-1 with TRBJ2-4, with D tentatively TRBD2 (6 bases). The source material was blood, either unsorted or a sorted T cell fraction (not recorded which). The sequence derives from a human donor who was either an allogeneic HSCT recipient or a stem cell or donor lymphocyte infusion donor (not recorded which). It is not recorded whose cells these are; they may come from a transplant donor. The CDR3 sequence is CASSQEIGSGAAKNIQYF. The CDR3 region has the DNA TGCGCCAGCAGCCAAGAGATAGGTAGCGGAGCAGCCAAAAACATTCAGTACTTC.